This T cell receptor beta chain emerged from a study of cytomegalovirus exposure and HLA in healthy donors. In this sample, this clone turned up a few times. PCR used 60 Vbeta primers and 13 Jbeta primers. Sequencing was performed with immunoSEQ multiplex PCR; in TCRdb, only in-frame clones are kept and a portion is missing. The sample carries about 140,000 clones, roughly 83% recorded once. Material for sequencing was PBMCs. The origin of this receptor is a female donor in good health and CMV-seronegative.

CDR3 sequence: CASSLEGVLWISGANVLTF. CDR3 DNA sequence: TGTGCCAGCAGCTTAGAGGGGGTCCTCTGGATCTCTGGGGCCAACGTCCTGACTTTC. The chain is built from TRBV7-9 and TRBJ2-6, with D perhaps TRBD1 (6 bases). Trimming cost V 1 base and J 0 bases, with 16 bases left between them. Germline V gene sequence: CDR1 SEHNR, CDR2 FQNEAQ (reference sequence). The CDR3 has 19 amino acids.